A selection of T cell receptor beta chains follows, all from one sample in a study of T cell repertoires in cytomegalovirus infection. TCRdb re-called the reads with MiXCR, one entry per CDR3 protein. This table has some 480,000 distinct CDR3 sequences, roughly 34% appearing once. Their antigens remain unidentified. The specimen was cultured PBMCs, collected from culture after CMV antigen stimulation. The origin of the receptors is a human donor in good health (CMV status not recorded). Some clones in this sample may be carry-over from other donors' samples. CDR3s include the opening cysteine and the closing phenylalanine or tryptophan. A D gene is named only where the DNA matches it firmly. Some rows have no size entry. The others give once, few or many, or a class for an expanded clone.

>-|-|TRBV19|TRBJ1-3
TGTGCCAGTAGTATTGACAGCTCTGGAAACACCATATATTTT
CASSIDSSGNTIYF
>-|TRBD2|TRBV7-6|TRBJ2-3
TGTGCCAGCAGCTTATGGCGCGGGAGGGCTGTAGATACGCAGTATTTT
CASSLWRGRAVDTQYF
>-|-|TRBV5-1|TRBJ2-2
TGCGCCAGCAGCTTGGTGGTCTCCGTAGCCGGGGAGCTGTTTTTT
CASSLVVSVAGELFF
>few|TRBD2|TRBV7-3|TRBJ2-5
TGTGCCAGCAGCGCCCACGGACTAGCGAAGGGAGAGACCCAGTACTTC
CASSAHGLAKGETQYF
>few|-|TRBV19|TRBJ2-1
TGTGCCAGTAGTCTCATCGGGGCCAATGAGCAGTTCTTC
CASSLIGANEQFF
>few|-|TRBV7-4|TRBJ2-3
TGTGCCAGCAGCTTACTACAGGGTAAAGATACGCAGTATTTT
CASSLLQGKDTQYF
>-|-|TRBV20-1|TRBJ1-1
TGCAGTGCTAGAGAACGTGGACACTTGAACACTGAAGCTTTCTTT
CSARERGHLNTEAFF
>-|-|TRBV9|TRBJ2-3
TGTGCCAGCAGCGTAGCTCCTAGCACAGATACGCAGTATTTT
CASSVAPSTDTQYF
>-|-|TRBV7-2|TRBJ2-7
TGTGCCAGCAGCTTAGCGGGTCCGTATACGTACGAGCATTACTTC
CASSLAGPYTYEHYF
>once|-|TRBV5-1|TRBJ2-2
TGCGCCAGCAGCTTGGTCGAGCAGAACACCGGGGAGCTGTTTTTT
CASSLVEQNTGELFF
>-|-|TRBV6-8|TRBJ2-2
TGTGCCAGCAGCCCCCTTTCCCCGAACACCGGGGAGCTGTTTTTT
CASSPLSPNTGELFF
>-|-|TRBV30|TRBJ1-4
TGTGCCTGGAGCCTAACACTCGCCGCTGAAAAACTGTTTTTT
CAWSLTLAAEKLFF
>many|TRBD1|TRBV7-2|TRBJ1-5
TGTGCCAGCAGCTATGACAGGGGCGCACAGCCCCAGCATTTT
CASSYDRGAQPQHF
>-|-|TRBV7-2|TRBJ2-5
TGTGCCAGCACTCAAGAGGGACTCATAAACAGCCAAGAGACCCAGTACTTC
CASTQEGLINSQETQYF
>-|-|TRBV19|TRBJ2-3
TGTGCCAGTAGTATAGGGAGGGGGGCAGATACGCAGTATTTT
CASSIGRGADTQYF
>-|-|TRBV4-1|TRBJ1-6
TGCGCCAGCAGCCCTTGGCCTAGGTCGGAGAATTCACCCCTCCACTTT
CASSPWPRSENSPLHF
>-|TRBD2|TRBV7-2|TRBJ2-3
TGTGCCAGCAGCTTAGCGCTTAGCGGGAGGGCCACAGATACGCAGTATTTT
CASSLALSGRATDTQYF
>-|TRBD2|TRBV19|TRBJ2-1
TGTGCCAGTACCCGATGGACTAGCGGGGGTAATGAGCAGTTCTTC
CASTRWTSGGNEQFF
>few|-|TRBV19|TRBJ1-5
TGTGCCAGCAGAGGGGCCACCAATCAGCCCCAGCATTTT
CASRGATNQPQHF
>-|TRBD2|TRBV4-1|TRBJ2-3
TGCGCCAGCAGCCAAGCCCCTAGCGGGAGAGGTAACACAGATACGCAGTATTTT
CASSQAPSGRGNTDTQYF
>-|-|TRBV7-8|TRBJ1-1
TGTGCCAGCAGCCCTAGGACAGCCACTGAAGCTTTCTTT
CASSPRTATEAFF
>few|TRBD1|TRBV4-3|TRBJ1-2
TGCGCCAGCAGCCAAGGACAGGGGGCAGGAGGCTACACCTTC
CASSQGQGAGGYTF
>-|TRBD2|TRBV27|TRBJ2-7
TGTGCCAGCAGGTTACTAGCGGCCTCCTACGAGCAGTACTTC
CASRLLAASYEQYF
>-|-|TRBV12-5|TRBJ2-2
TGTGCTAGTGGTCCGCAGGGCACCGGGGAGCTGTTTTTT
CASGPQGTGELFF
>few|-|TRBV7-2|TRBJ2-4
TGTGCCAGCAGCCGTTCCGACAAAAACATTCAGTACTTC
CASSRSDKNIQYF
>few|TRBD2|TRBV23-1|TRBJ2-1
TGCGCCAGCAGTCAATCGACTAGCGGGAGCTCCTACAATGAGCAGTTCTTC
CASSQSTSGSSYNEQFF
>-|-|TRBV7-9|TRBJ2-7
TGTGCCAGCAGCTTAGATGGTGCTAGGGGCGAGCAGTACTTC
CASSLDGARGEQYF
>-|TRBD1|TRBV12-3/TRBV12-4|TRBJ1-1
TGTGCCAGCAGTTTCCAGGGGGCCACTGAAGCTTTCTTT
CASSFQGATEAFF
>many|-|TRBV7-2|TRBJ2-3
TGTGCCAGCAGCTTAGGGGATCATGGAGATACGCAGTATTTT
CASSLGDHGDTQYF
>-|-|TRBV10-2|TRBJ1-3
TGCGCCAGCAGGGACGCCTCCCGCAGAGGGGCCCGAAACACCATATATTTT
CASRDASRRGARNTIYF